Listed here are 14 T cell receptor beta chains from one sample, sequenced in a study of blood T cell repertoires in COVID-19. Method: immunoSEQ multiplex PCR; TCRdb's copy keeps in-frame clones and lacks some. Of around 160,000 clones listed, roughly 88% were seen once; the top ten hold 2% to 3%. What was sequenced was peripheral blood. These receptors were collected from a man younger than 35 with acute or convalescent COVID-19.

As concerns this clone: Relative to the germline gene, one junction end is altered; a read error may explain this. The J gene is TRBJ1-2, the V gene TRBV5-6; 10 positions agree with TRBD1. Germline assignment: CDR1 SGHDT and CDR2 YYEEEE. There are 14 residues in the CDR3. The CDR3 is CASSNTGTGVRPRF. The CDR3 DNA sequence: TGTGCCAGCAGCAACACCGGGACAGGGGTCCGACCTCGCTTC.

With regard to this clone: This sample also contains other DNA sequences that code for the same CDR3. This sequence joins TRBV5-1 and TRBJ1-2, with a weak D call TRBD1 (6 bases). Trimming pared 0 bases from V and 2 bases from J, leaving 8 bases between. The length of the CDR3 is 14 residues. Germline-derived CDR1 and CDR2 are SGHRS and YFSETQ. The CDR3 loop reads CASSLGQGNYGYTF. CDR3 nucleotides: TGCGCCAGCAGCTTGGGGCAGGGGAACTATGGCTACACCTTC.

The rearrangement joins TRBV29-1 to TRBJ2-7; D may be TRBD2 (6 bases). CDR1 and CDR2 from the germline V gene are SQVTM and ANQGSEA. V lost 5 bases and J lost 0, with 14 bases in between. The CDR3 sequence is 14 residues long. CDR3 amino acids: CSVMPGLPSYEQYF. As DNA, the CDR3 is TGCAGCGTTATGCCGGGACTTCCCTCCTACGAGCAGTACTTC.

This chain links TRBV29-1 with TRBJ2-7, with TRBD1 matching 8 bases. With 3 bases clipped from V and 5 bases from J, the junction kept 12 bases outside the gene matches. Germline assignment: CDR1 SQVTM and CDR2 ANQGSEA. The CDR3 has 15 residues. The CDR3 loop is CSVDLMLQGAHEQYF. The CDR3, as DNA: TGCAGCGTTGACCTAATGCTCCAGGGGGCCCACGAGCAGTACTTC.

The CDR3 is CATRPAVYGYTF. DNA for the CDR3: TGTGCCACTAGGCCAGCGGTTTATGGCTACACCTTC. The V gene is TRBV2, the J gene TRBJ1-2; the D is unclear. V was pared by 10 bases and J by 5 bases, with 14 bases between. The CDR3 runs to 12 residues. The germline V gene has CDR1 SNHLY and CDR2 FYNNEI.

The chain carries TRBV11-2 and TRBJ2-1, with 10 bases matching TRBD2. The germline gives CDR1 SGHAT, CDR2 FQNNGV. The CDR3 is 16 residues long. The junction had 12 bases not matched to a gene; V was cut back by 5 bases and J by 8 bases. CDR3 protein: CASSVVWASGSHEQFF. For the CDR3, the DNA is TGTGCCAGCAGCGTAGTCTGGGCTAGCGGGAGTCATGAGCAGTTCTTC. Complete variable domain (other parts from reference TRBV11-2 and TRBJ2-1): EAGVAQSPRYKIIEKRQSVAFWCNPISGHATLYWYQQILGQGPKLLIQFQNNGVVDDSQLPKDRFSAERLKGVDSTLKIQPAKLEDSAVYLCASSVVWASGSHEQFFGPGTRLTVL.

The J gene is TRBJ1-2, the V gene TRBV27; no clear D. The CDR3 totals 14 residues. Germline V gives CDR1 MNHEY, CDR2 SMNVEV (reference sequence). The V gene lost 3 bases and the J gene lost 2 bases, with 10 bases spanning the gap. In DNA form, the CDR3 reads TGTGCCAGCAGTTTTGACAAGACCAACTATGGCTACACCTTC. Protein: CASSFDKTNYGYTF.

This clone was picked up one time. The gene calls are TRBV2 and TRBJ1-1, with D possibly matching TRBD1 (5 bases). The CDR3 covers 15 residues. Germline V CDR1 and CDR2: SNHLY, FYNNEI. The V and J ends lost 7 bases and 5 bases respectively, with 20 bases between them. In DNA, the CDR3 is TGTGCCAGCAAGGACGCCAGGGCCGGGGGAACTGAAGCTTTCTTT. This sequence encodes CASKDARAGGTEAFF.

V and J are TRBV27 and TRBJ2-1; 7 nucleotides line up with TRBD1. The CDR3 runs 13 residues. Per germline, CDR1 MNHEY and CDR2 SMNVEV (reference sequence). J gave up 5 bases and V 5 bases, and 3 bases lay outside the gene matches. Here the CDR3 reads CASSPTGDNEQFF. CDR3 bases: TGTGCCAGCAGTCCTACAGGGGACAATGAGCAGTTCTTC.

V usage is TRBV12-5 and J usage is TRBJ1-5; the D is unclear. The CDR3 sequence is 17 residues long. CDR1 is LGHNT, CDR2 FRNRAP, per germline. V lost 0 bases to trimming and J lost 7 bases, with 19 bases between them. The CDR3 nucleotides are TGTGCTAGTGGTTTGGTAGTGACTCCCGCCACGGAACAGCCCCAGCATTTT. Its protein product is CASGLVVTPATEQPQHF.

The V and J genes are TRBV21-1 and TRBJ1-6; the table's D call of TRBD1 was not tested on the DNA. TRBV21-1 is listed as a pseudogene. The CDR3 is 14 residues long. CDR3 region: CASSIQGSNSPLHF. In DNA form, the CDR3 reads TGTGCCAGCAGCATTCAGGGGAGTAATTCACCCCTCCACTTT.

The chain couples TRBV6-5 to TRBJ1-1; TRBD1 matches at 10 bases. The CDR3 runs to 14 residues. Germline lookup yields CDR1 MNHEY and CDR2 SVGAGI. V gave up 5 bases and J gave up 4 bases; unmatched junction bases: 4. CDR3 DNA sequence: TGTGCCAGCAGTCCGGGACAGGGGAGCACTGAAGCTTTCTTT. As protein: CASSPGQGSTEAFF.

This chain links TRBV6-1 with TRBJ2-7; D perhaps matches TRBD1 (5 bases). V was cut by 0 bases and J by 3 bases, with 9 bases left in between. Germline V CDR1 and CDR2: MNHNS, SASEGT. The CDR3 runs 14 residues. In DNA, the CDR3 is TGTGCCAGCAGTGAAGCCCCCAGGGTCTACGAGCAGTACTTC. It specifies CASSEAPRVYEQYF.

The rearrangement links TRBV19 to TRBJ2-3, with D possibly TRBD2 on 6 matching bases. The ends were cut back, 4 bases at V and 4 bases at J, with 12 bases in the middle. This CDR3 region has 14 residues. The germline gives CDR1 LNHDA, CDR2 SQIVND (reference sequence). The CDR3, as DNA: TGTGCCAGTAGTACGGGACTCCCCCCAGATACGCAGTATTTT. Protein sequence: CASSTGLPPDTQYF.